This passage covers 12 T cell receptor beta chains from one sample sequenced in a study of blood T cell repertoires in COVID-19. Generated by immunoSEQ multiplex PCR, the TCRdb table keeps only in-frame clones and is missing some. The table shows some 200,000 clones, with about 95% occurring only once. The sample was peripheral blood. The receptors were sampled from a man aged 25 to 45 with COVID-19, enrolled during active disease.

CDR3 nucleotide sequence: TGCGCCAGCAGCCACCTGATCAGGGGGCGGAACACTGAAGCTTTCTTT. Amino acid sequence: CASSHLIRGRNTEAFF. The J gene is TRBJ1-1, the V gene TRBV4-1; TRBD1 aligns across 8 bases. Per the germline V gene, CDR1 is MGHRA and CDR2 is YSYEKL. Trimming removed 3 bases from V and 1 base from J; junction bases left unmatched: 7. The CDR3 runs to 16 residues.

The chain recombines TRBV19 with TRBJ2-6; TRBD1 matches at 7 bases. The V gene's germline CDR1 is LNHDA and CDR2 SQIVND (reference sequence). With V trimmed by 6 bases and J by 0 bases, 5 bases remained unmatched. CDR3 length equals 16 residues. CDR3: CASRRQGSSGANVLTF. CDR3 bases: TGTGCCAGTAGAAGACAGGGAAGCTCTGGGGCCAACGTCCTGACTTTC.

The chain employs TRBV7-9 and TRBJ2-5, with 10 bases aligning to TRBD1. The CDR3 contains 15 residues. Trimming took 6 bases from V and 1 from J; bases not matched to a gene: 5. Germline CDR1 reads SEHNR; CDR2 reads FQNEAQ (reference sequence). The CDR3 sequence: CASSPRTGGQETQYF. CDR3 DNA sequence: TGTGCCAGCAGTCCCCGGACAGGGGGCCAAGAGACCCAGTACTTC.

The gene calls are TRBV27 and TRBJ1-6; no definite D call. Trimming took off 6 bases at V and 5 bases at J, with 11 bases between the two ends. CDR3 length equals 14 residues. Germline V CDR1 and CDR2: MNHEY, SMNVEV (reference sequence). The CDR3 DNA reads TGTGCCAGCAGCCCGCGTCTCGATAATTCACCCCTCCACTTT. It translates to CASSPRLDNSPLHF.

In the case of this clone: Other nucleotide sequences from this sample produce the same CDR3. V and J are TRBV3-1 (or the pseudogene TRBV3-2) and TRBJ1-1; 7 bases agree with TRBD1. V shed 3 bases and J 0 bases; nucleotides not matched to a gene: 1. Germline V gives CDR1 LGHDT, CDR2 YNNKEL (reference sequence). This CDR3 is 14 amino acids long. CDR3 DNA sequence: TGTGCCAGCAGCCAGGACAGGATGAACACTGAAGCTTTCTTT. This gives the protein CASSQDRMNTEAFF.

This clone was recorded a few times. The rearrangement links TRBV20-1 to TRBJ2-7; D is possibly TRBD2 (5 bases). The germline gives CDR1 DFQATT, CDR2 SNEGSKA (reference sequence). V was shortened by 6 bases and J by 2 bases, with 8 bases between the two germline ends. CDR3 length equals 11 residues. This chain's CDR3 is CSAREAYEQYF. Written as DNA, the CDR3 is TGCAGTGCACGGGAAGCCTACGAGCAGTACTTC.

This chain connects TRBV27 to TRBJ1-1; maybe TRBD1 (5 bases). V gave up 8 bases and J gave up 3 bases, with 16 bases separating them. CDR1 and CDR2 from the germline V gene are MNHEY and SMNVEV (reference sequence). CDR3 length: 14 amino acids. CDR3 region: CASLNRWGHTEAFF. The CDR3 nucleotides read TGTGCCAGCTTAAACAGGTGGGGTCACACTGAAGCTTTCTTT.

Only a few counts were recorded for this clone. This chain joins TRBV4-1 and TRBJ1-6, with 8 positions matching TRBD1. There are 18 residues in the CDR3. The germline V gene encodes CDR1 MGHRA and CDR2 YSYEKL. J was trimmed by 0 bases and V by 3 bases; bases with no gene match: 7. In DNA, the CDR3 is TGCGCCAGCAGCCATGGACAGGGAACCAGCTCCTATAATTCACCCCTCCACTTT. Encoded protein: CASSHGQGTSSYNSPLHF.

The chain recombines TRBV3-1 (or the pseudogene TRBV3-2) with TRBJ2-1; possible D gene TRBD1, 7 bases. CDR1 is LGHDT, CDR2 YNNKEL, per germline (reference sequence). The CDR3 is 16 amino acids. V lost 2 bases and J 1 base, leaving 12 bases between the germline ends. CDR3 sequence reads: CASSQNAGGSYNEQFF. In nucleotides, the CDR3 is TGTGCCAGCAGCCAAAATGCAGGGGGGTCCTACAATGAGCAGTTCTTC.

The chain carries TRBV9 and TRBJ2-5; the match to TRBD2 covers 13 bases. CDR1 and CDR2 (germline): SGDLS, YYNGEE. The CDR3 contains 16 residues. V dropped 4 bases and J dropped 2; count of bases not matched to a gene: 5. CDR3: CASSLTSGGLQETQYF. In DNA form, the CDR3 reads TGTGCCAGCAGCTTGACTAGCGGGGGGCTGCAAGAGACCCAGTACTTC.

The gene calls are TRBV4-2 and TRBJ1-1, with TRBD1 matching over 9 bases. Looked up from germline, CDR1 is LGHNA and CDR2 is YNFKEQ. CDR3 size: 17 residues. V trimming: 0 bases; J trimming: 8 bases; junction bases outside the gene matches: 13. The chain's CDR3 is CASSQDLLDRGLHEAFF. Written as DNA, the CDR3 is TGTGCCAGCAGCCAAGATCTGTTGGACAGGGGCCTTCACGAAGCTTTCTTT.

The rearrangement links TRBV27 to TRBJ2-1; tentative D call: TRBD2 (6 bases). The CDR3 loop spans 15 amino acids. The V gene lost 8 bases and the J gene lost 8 bases, with 22 bases spanning the gap. Germline loops: CDR1 MNHEY, CDR2 SMNVEV (reference sequence). The CDR3 nucleotides read TGTGCCAGCTCGTTTTCCAGGGACTCATTCCATGAGCAGTTCTTC. Protein: CASSFSRDSFHEQFF.